These 29 T cell receptor beta chains were sequenced from one sample in a study of T cells in Graves' hyperthyroidism and ophthalmopathy. Amplification yielded TCR beta CDR3 regions, with RNA transcripts as the source. Using the HTBI primer set, a first-round RT-PCR was run on the TCR CDR3. Each CDR3 protein is one row after TCRdb ran MiXCR on the multiplex PCR reads. The sample lists 600,000 or so distinct CDR3 sequences; 14% were seen once. The specimen sequenced was blood. These receptors originate from a woman aged 18-30 years with Graves' ophthalmopathy.

The gene calls are TRBV4-1 and TRBJ2-2, with D tentatively TRBD2 (6 bases). Germline assignment: CDR1 MGHRA and CDR2 YSYEKL. V was trimmed by 1 base and J by 5 bases, leaving 11 bases between them. The CDR3 has 15 amino acids. The CDR3 nucleotides read TGCGCCAGCAGCCAAGGGTGGGGAGGAACCGGGGAGCTGTTTTTT. Its protein product is CASSQGWGGTGELFF.

This clonotype was seen ten or more times. The chain couples TRBV6-2 or TRBV6-3 to TRBJ2-1, with 10 bases aligning to TRBD2. The CDR3 consists of 14 residues. The germline V gene encodes CDR1 MNHEY and CDR2 SVGEGT. With 8 bases clipped from V and 8 bases from J, the junction kept 9 bases outside the gene matches. CDR3 coding DNA: TGTGCCAGCGTTCAATCCGGGACTAGCGATGAGCAGTTCTTC. It yields the protein CASVQSGTSDEQFF.

Ten or more counts support this clonotype. The chain carries TRBV2 and TRBJ2-1; the match to TRBD2 covers 9 bases. V trimming: 4 bases; J trimming: 3 bases; junction bases outside the gene matches: 7. The germline CDR1 and CDR2 sequences are SNHLY and FYNNEI. The CDR3 runs to 16 residues. CDR3 bases: TGTGCCAGCAGTGGTATTCGCGGGAGGGTCTACAATGAGCAGTTCTTC. It yields the protein CASSGIRGRVYNEQFF.

This clonotype was detected many times. The rearrangement joins TRBV7-9 to TRBJ1-1; D unresolved. V dropped 1 base and J dropped 10 bases, with 10 bases sitting between them. Germline CDR1 and CDR2: SEHNR and FQNEAQ (reference sequence). The CDR3 loop spans 12 amino acids. The CDR3 here is CASSLGYWGAFF. CDR3 DNA: TGTGCCAGCAGCTTAGGATATTGGGGAGCTTTCTTT.

This clonotype was found many times. The chain has TRBV5-4 and TRBJ1-2; D may be TRBD1 (6 bases). The germline V and J ends were trimmed by 2 bases and 8 bases, with 10 bases remaining between them. Germline V gives CDR1 SGHNT, CDR2 YYREEE (reference sequence). The CDR3 totals 12 residues. The CDR3 DNA sequence: TGTGCCAGCAGCTTTCCTCAGGGGGGCTACACCTTC. Amino acids: CASSFPQGGYTF.

This clonotype has ten or more counts. The chain couples TRBV18 to TRBJ1-2; 9 bases align to TRBD1. This CDR3 has 15 amino acids. The germline V gene has CDR1 KGHSH and CDR2 LQKENI. J was trimmed by 6 bases and V by 1 base; bases with no gene match: 6. The CDR3 is CASSPRYRGPHGYTF. The CDR3 DNA follows: TGTGCCAGCTCACCACGTTACAGGGGGCCGCATGGCTACACCTTC.

Ten or more counts support this clonotype. The chain recombines TRBV7-8 with TRBJ2-1; 7 bases are a match to TRBD2. CDR1 is SGHVS, CDR2 FQNEAQ, per germline. Germline trimming cut 5 bases from V and 7 bases from J; bases unmatched to any gene: 11. The CDR3 has 15 amino acids. CDR3 amino acids: CASSPRELGWNEQFF. The CDR3 DNA reads as TGTGCCAGCAGCCCGCGGGAGTTGGGTTGGAATGAGCAGTTCTTC.

This clonotype was detected ten times or more. The chain is built from TRBV20-1 and TRBJ2-1, with TRBD2 matching 7 bases. This CDR3 is 14 amino acids long. CDR1 and CDR2 from the germline V gene are DFQATT and SNEGSKA (reference sequence). With V trimmed by 6 bases and J by 9 bases, 14 bases remained unmatched. For the CDR3, the DNA is TGCAGTGCCACCTCGAATTTTCAGCGGGGTGAGCAGTTCTTC. This encodes CSATSNFQRGEQFF.

This sequence joins TRBV6-1 and TRBJ1-2, with a weak D call TRBD1 (5 bases). The germline gives CDR1 MNHNS, CDR2 SASEGT. The CDR3 contains 15 residues. Trimming cost V 5 bases and J 7 bases, with 20 bases left between them. As DNA, the CDR3 is TGTGCCAGCAGTTCGGGCAGGGTCCTTCTTCGTGGCTACACCTTC. It encodes CASSSGRVLLRGYTF.

A word on this clonotype: A much larger clone lies one base from this, so it may be a read error. The chain recombines TRBV28 with TRBJ2-1, with D perhaps TRBD1 or TRBD2 (5 bases each). Germline V CDR1 and CDR2: MDHEN, SYDVKM. The V end lost 3 bases, the J end lost 4 bases, and 25 bases lay between the germline ends. This CDR3 comprises 19 residues. For the CDR3, the DNA is TGTGCCAGCAGTTTCCCGATGCAAAACCGGGACCGGGAATACAATGAGCAGTTCTTC. This translates into CASSFPMQNRDREYNEQFF.

This clonotype was seen repeatedly, ten times or more. V is TRBV7-9 and J is TRBJ2-7, with D hard to call. V lost 4 bases and J 1 base, leaving 5 bases between the germline ends. Per germline, CDR1 SEHNR and CDR2 FQNEAQ (reference sequence). The CDR3 runs 12 residues. The DNA for the CDR3 is TGTGCCAGCAGCTGGAGATCCTACGAGCAGTACTTC. Its protein is CASSWRSYEQYF.

This chain joins TRBV11-1 and TRBJ2-1; a weak D match, TRBD2 (6 bases). CDR3 size: 13 residues. V was pared by 5 bases and J by 4 bases, with 9 bases between. Germline V CDR1 and CDR2: SGHAT, FQDESV (reference sequence). The CDR3 region has the DNA TGTGCCAGCAGCCAGACTAGTTACAATGAGCAGTTCTTC. Translating gives CASSQTSYNEQFF.

This clonotype was observed many times. The chain links TRBV9 to TRBJ2-7, with D unresolved. CDR1 SGDLS and CDR2 YYNGEE come from the germline V gene. The CDR3 spans 13 residues. Between the trimmed V and J ends, which lost 0 bases and 3 bases, there was a span of 7 bases. The CDR3 DNA follows: TGTGCCAGCAGCGTAGATGGGGACTACGAGCAGTACTTC. It codes for CASSVDGDYEQYF.

Many counts were recorded for this clonotype. The chain is built from TRBV12-3 or TRBV12-4 and TRBJ2-1, with TRBD2 identical over 11 bases. Germline trimming cut 2 bases from V and 6 bases from J; bases unmatched to any gene: 3. This CDR3 contains 15 residues. CDR3 DNA: TGTGCCAGCAGTTTATTCCTAGCGGGAGGCAATGAGCAGTTCTTC. The encoded protein is CASSLFLAGGNEQFF.

This clonotype showed up many times. The chain uses TRBV2 and TRBJ2-3; 13 bases match TRBD2. Germline values: CDR1 SNHLY, CDR2 FYNNEI. Trimming took 6 bases from V and 6 from J; bases not matched to a gene: 3. This CDR3 is 14 amino acids long. CDR3: CASRGLAGADTQYF. CDR3 bases: TGTGCCAGCAGAGGACTAGCGGGAGCGGATACGCAGTATTTT. The full variable domain, its missing parts supplied by reference TRBV2 and TRBJ2-3, is EPEVTQTPSHQVTQMGQEVILRCVPISNHLYFYWYRQILGQKVEFLVSFYNNEISEKSEIFDDQFSVERPDGSNFTLKIRSTKLEDSAMYFCASRGLAGADTQYFGPGTRLTVL.

This clonotype was found many times. The J gene is TRBJ1-5, the V gene TRBV30, with D possibly being TRBD1 (5 bases). Trimming cost V 5 bases and J 2 bases, with 19 bases left between them. The germline gives CDR1 GTSNPN, CDR2 SVGIG (reference sequence). The CDR3 extends over 16 amino acids. DNA of the CDR3: TGTGCCTGGGGGGGGGACGGCGCCGGGCGCAATCAGCCCCAGCATTTT. This translates into CAWGGDGAGRNQPQHF.

This clonotype was observed many times. The chain joins TRBV5-1 to TRBJ1-2, with unresolved D. The V end lost 0 bases, the J end lost 2 bases, and 8 bases lay between the germline ends. The CDR3 has 14 residues. CDR1 SGHRS and CDR2 YFSETQ come from the germline V gene. The CDR3 is CASSLEGGNYGYTF. CDR3 bases: TGCGCCAGCAGCTTGGAAGGAGGGAACTATGGCTACACCTTC.

This clonotype was recorded a few times. The chain employs TRBV19 and TRBJ2-1; 8 bases align to TRBD1. Germline V CDR1 and CDR2: LNHDA, SQIVND (reference sequence). This CDR3 contains 15 residues. V trimming: 6 bases; J trimming: 3 bases; junction bases outside the gene matches: 7. The CDR3: CASSTGQGDYNEQFF. Written as DNA, the CDR3 is TGTGCCAGTAGCACCGGACAGGGAGACTACAATGAGCAGTTCTTC.

A few counts support this clonotype. The chain combines TRBV19 with TRBJ1-5; a possible D gene is TRBD1 (5 bases). This CDR3 is built from 16 residues. The germline V and J ends were trimmed by 5 bases and 3 bases, with 17 bases remaining between them. In germline, CDR1 is LNHDA, CDR2 SQIVND (reference sequence). The CDR3 nucleotides read TGTGCCAGTAGTCTCCTGATCGGGACGGTCAATCAGCCCCAGCATTTT. Translated, it gives CASSLLIGTVNQPQHF.

This clonotype has a count of ten or more. This rearrangement joins TRBV12-3 or TRBV12-4 to TRBJ2-1; D remains ambiguous. This CDR3 comprises 16 residues. Trimming removed 5 bases at V and 3 bases at J, with 17 bases between. CDR3 residues: CASSTNQRTFYNEQFF. CDR3 in DNA: TGTGCCAGCAGTACAAACCAACGAACCTTCTACAATGAGCAGTTCTTC.

Ten or more counts support this clonotype. The V call is TRBV6-6, the J call TRBJ2-6; D unresolved. Looked up from germline, CDR1 is MNHNY and CDR2 is SVGAGI (reference sequence). The CDR3 is 17 residues long. V gave up 2 bases and J gave up 2 bases, with 13 bases separating them. CDR3 loop: CASSYTLTIPGANVLTF. The CDR3, as DNA: TGTGCCAGCAGTTACACCCTCACTATCCCTGGGGCCAACGTCCTGACTTTC.

There are a few counts of this clonotype. The chain has TRBV7-2 and TRBJ2-6; D may be TRBD1 (5 bases). The V end lost 0 bases, the J end lost 0 bases, and 18 bases lay between the germline ends. This CDR3 region has 20 residues. The germline gives CDR1 SGHTA, CDR2 FQGNSA. For the CDR3, the DNA is TGTGCCAGCAGCTTAGCGTATCCGACAGCGACAATCTCTGGGGCCAACGTCCTGACTTTC. Residues: CASSLAYPTATISGANVLTF.

This clonotype was detected only a few times. The CDR3 does not end in the conserved phenylalanine or tryptophan, so this is likely a read error. The chain carries TRBV27 and TRBJ2-3, with D maybe TRBD2 (5 bases). The V gene lost 3 bases and the J gene lost 3 bases, with 7 bases spanning the gap. The CDR3 is made up of 13 amino acids. The germline gives CDR1 MNHEY, CDR2 SMNVEV (reference sequence). The CDR3 spells CASSFGITDTQYS. The CDR3 coding sequence is TGTGCCAGCAGTTTCGGGATAACAGATACGCAGTATTCT.

The rearrangement joins TRBV5-1 to TRBJ2-1; D perhaps matches TRBD2 (5 bases). With 2 bases removed from V and 8 bases from J, the gap between germline ends came to 14 bases. This CDR3 is 14 amino acids long. In germline, CDR1 is SGHRS, CDR2 YFSETQ. CDR3 DNA sequence: TGCGCCAGCAGCTTTTGGGCTCTAGCCGATGAGCAGTTCTTC. Amino acids: CASSFWALADEQFF.

As for this clonotype: This could be a read error, since a much larger clone is one nucleotide away. The gene calls are TRBV12-3 or TRBV12-4 and TRBJ2-3; 7 nucleotides line up with TRBD1. The CDR3 consists of 17 residues. V gave up 6 bases and J gave up 6 bases; unmatched junction bases: 18. The chain's CDR3 is CASSPEGGGWALDTQYF. The CDR3, as DNA: TGTGCCAGCAGCCCAGAAGGGGGCGGGTGGGCCTTGGATACGCAGTATTTT.

This clonotype was detected many times. CDR3: CASSWTIGFKYEQYF. For the CDR3, the DNA is TGTGCCAGCAGCTGGACTATCGGTTTTAAGTACGAGCAGTACTTC. V usage is TRBV7-2 and J usage is TRBJ2-7; D might be TRBD2 (6 bases). V shed 4 bases and J shed 4 bases, with 17 bases lying between them. The CDR3 consists of 15 residues. Germline V gives CDR1 SGHTA, CDR2 FQGNSA.

The sample holds many counts of this clonotype. This rearrangement joins TRBV7-3 to TRBJ2-5; D gene ambiguous. Trimming cost V 5 bases and J 2 bases, with 15 bases left between them. Germline V gives CDR1 SGHTA, CDR2 FQGTGA. CDR3 length: 15 residues. The CDR3: CASSPGLGGQETQYF. The CDR3 DNA reads TGTGCCAGCAGCCCCGGCTTGGGCGGTCAAGAGACCCAGTACTTC.

Comments on this clonotype: A much larger clone differs from this one at a single base, so this may be a read error. The chain recombines TRBV5-6 with TRBJ1-2; possibly TRBD1 for D (5 bases). The V gene's germline CDR1 is SGHDT and CDR2 YYEEEE. The CDR3 totals 14 residues. Trimming took 4 bases from V and 12 from J, leaving 22 bases between them. The CDR3 spells CASSPTRASWGHTF. In DNA form, the CDR3 reads TGTGCCAGCAGCCCAACTCGGGCCTCTTGGGGCCACACCTTC.

The chain has TRBV4-1 and TRBJ1-1; a weak D match, TRBD1 (5 bases). The CDR3 runs to 16 residues. V was pared by 1 base and J by 3 bases, with 15 bases between. Germline CDR1 reads MGHRA; CDR2 reads YSYEKL. The DNA for the CDR3 is TGCGCCAGCAGCCAAGGTTGGAAGGGGCTGGACACTGAAGCTTTCTTT. This codes for CASSQGWKGLDTEAFF.